Each of the 27 T cell receptor beta chains below was sequenced from the same sample in a study of B cell selection in AIRE deficiency. The sorted conventional CD4 T cells were gated as CD4+CD127+. Libraries were prepared by immunoSEQ multiplex PCR; TCRdb keeps only in-frame clonotypes and omits some of them. The sample includes 25,000 or so clones, 97% of them seen just once. Sequencing input: conventional CD4+ T cells sorted from PBMCs. These receptors came from a human donor with AIRE deficiency.

The chain joins TRBV27 to TRBJ2-7; 10 positions agree with TRBD2. The germline gives CDR1 MNHEY, CDR2 SMNVEV (reference sequence). The CDR3 consists of 15 residues. V dropped 4 bases and J dropped 4; count of bases not matched to a gene: 7. The CDR3 nucleotides are TGTGCCAGCAGTTCCCTAGCGGGAGTGAAATACGAGCAGTACTTC. This sequence encodes CASSSLAGVKYEQYF.

In DNA form, the CDR3 reads TGTGCCAGCACCATACGAGAGTGGCACGGTGGCTACACCTTC. Translated, it gives CASTIREWHGGYTF. The V gene is TRBV5-6, the J gene TRBJ1-2; D is ambiguous. This CDR3 is built from 14 residues. CDR1 and CDR2 from the germline V gene are SGHDT and YYEEEE. Trimming took off 6 bases at V and 7 bases at J, with 19 bases between the two ends.

The chain combines TRBV7-9 with TRBJ1-4, with unresolved D. The CDR3 is 14 residues long. V was cut by 1 base and J by 4 bases, with 7 bases left in between. Per germline, CDR1 SEHNR and CDR2 FQNEAQ (reference sequence). The CDR3 spells CASSLDGNNEKLFF. The CDR3 DNA is TGTGCCAGCAGCTTAGATGGGAATAATGAAAAACTGTTTTTT. Using reference TRBV7-9 and TRBJ1-4 for the parts outside the CDR3, the full variable domain is DTGVSQNPRHKITKRGQNVTFRCDPISEHNRLYWYRQTLGQGPEFLTYFQNEAQLEKSRLLSDRFSAERPKGSFSTLEIQRTEQGDSAMYLCASSLDGNNEKLFFGSGTQLSVL.

This chain uses TRBV13 with TRBJ1-1; D remains ambiguous. CDR1 is PRHDT, CDR2 FYEKMQ, per germline (reference sequence). CDR3 length: 17 residues. Trimming cost V 4 bases and J 3 bases, with 21 bases left between them. The CDR3 spells CASSSDPLEWRDTEAFF. In DNA form, the CDR3 reads TGTGCCAGCAGCTCCGACCCCCTAGAATGGCGAGACACTGAAGCTTTCTTT. The full variable domain, with the rest looked up from reference TRBV13 and TRBJ1-1, is AAGVIQSPRHLIKEKRETATLKCYPIPRHDTVYWYQQGPGQDPQFLISFYEKMQSDKGSIPDRFSAQQFSDYHSELNMSSLELGDSALYFCASSSDPLEWRDTEAFFGQGTRLTVV.

The chain has TRBV5-1 and TRBJ1-2; 8 nucleotides agree with TRBD1. This CDR3 is built from 15 residues. With V trimmed by 0 bases and J by 5 bases, 6 bases remained unmatched. CDR1 is SGHRS, CDR2 YFSETQ, per germline. The CDR3 DNA is TGCGCCAGCAGCTTGGCCCCGACAGGGGTATATGGCTACACCTTC. Translating gives CASSLAPTGVYGYTF. The full variable domain, with the rest looked up from reference TRBV5-1 and TRBJ1-2, is KAGVTQTPRYLIKTRGQQVTLSCSPISGHRSVSWYQQTPGQGLQFLFEYFSETQRNKGNFPGRFSGRQFSNSRSEMNVSTLELGDSALYLCASSLAPTGVYGYTFGSGTRLTVV.

The chain is built from TRBV5-1 and TRBJ1-5, with D unclear. The CDR3 has 15 residues. Germline lookup yields CDR1 SGHRS and CDR2 YFSETQ. V lost 0 bases to trimming and J lost 0 bases, with 7 bases between them. CDR3 amino acids: CASSLAGDSNQPQHF. CDR3 bases: TGCGCCAGCAGCTTGGCCGGGGATAGCAATCAGCCCCAGCATTTT.

The V call is TRBV28, the J call TRBJ2-7, with D unclear. Germline V CDR1 and CDR2: MDHEN, SYDVKM. The CDR3 totals 13 residues. Trimming shortened V by 3 bases and J by 2 bases, and 8 bases separated the two germline ends. Written as DNA, the CDR3 is TGTGCCAGCAGTTTGGAAGGGCCCTACGAGCAGTACTTC. Protein product: CASSLEGPYEQYF.

This chain links TRBV6-5 with TRBJ1-2; perhaps TRBD1 as D (6 bases). Germline V gives CDR1 MNHEY, CDR2 SVGAGI. The CDR3 totals 13 residues. V lost 6 bases and J 7 bases, leaving 15 bases between the germline ends. CDR3 residues: CASSPSPGAGYTF. Written as DNA, the CDR3 is TGTGCCAGCAGCCCCTCTCCAGGGGCTGGCTACACCTTC.

In the case of this clone: One end of the junction is discordant with germline, which a read error may explain. The chain couples TRBV5-1 to TRBJ2-7; maybe TRBD1 (5 bases). This CDR3 comprises 14 residues. Germline CDR1 SGHRS, CDR2 YFSETQ. The CDR3 DNA reads TGCGCCAGCAGTTTGGGGCCCTCCGAGAGGGAGCAGTACTTC. This codes for CASSLGPSEREQYF.

V and J are TRBV20-1 and TRBJ2-7; D unresolved. This CDR3 spans 10 amino acids. CDR1 DFQATT and CDR2 SNEGSKA come from the germline V gene (reference sequence). V was shortened by 3 bases and J by 5 bases, with 5 bases between the two germline ends. The CDR3 sequence is CSASRDEQYF. The CDR3, as DNA: TGCAGTGCTAGTCGGGACGAGCAGTACTTC.

The chain joins TRBV6-5 to TRBJ1-3; D gene unclear. Germline CDR1 reads MNHEY; CDR2 reads SVGAGI. The CDR3 extends over 16 amino acids. The V end was cut by 2 bases, the J end by 4 bases, with 15 bases between. Here the CDR3 reads CASSYKISATGNTIYF. The DNA of the CDR3 is TGTGCCAGCAGTTACAAGATATCGGCGACCGGAAACACCATATATTTT.

The genes are TRBV5-1 and TRBJ2-3, with TRBD1 matching 9 bases. The trim removed 0 bases at V and 4 bases at J, leaving 6 bases unmatched. Germline CDR1 is SGHRS and CDR2 is YFSETQ. The CDR3 length is 16 residues. CDR3 DNA: TGCGCCAGCAGCTTGGCCAACAGGGGGCTTGCAGATACGCAGTATTTT. Translation: CASSLANRGLADTQYF.

V gene TRBV7-3 combines with J gene TRBJ1-5; D is perhaps TRBD1 (5 bases). Per germline, CDR1 SGHTA and CDR2 FQGTGA. V was clipped by 6 bases and J by 9 bases, with 18 bases between them. The CDR3 has 14 amino acids. CDR3 sequence reads: CASRAEWGSSPQHF. The CDR3 coding sequence is TGTGCCAGCAGGGCAGAGTGGGGGTCATCGCCCCAGCATTTT.

This chain joins TRBV28 and TRBJ2-7, with D possibly called TRBD1 or TRBD2 (5 bases each). Looked up from germline, CDR1 is MDHEN and CDR2 is SYDVKM. V lost 8 bases, J lost 1 base, and 18 bases lay in between. This CDR3 is 15 amino acids long. This CDR3 reads CASSDGAVPSYEQYF. The CDR3 DNA reads TGTGCCAGCTCAGACGGGGCGGTTCCTTCCTACGAGCAGTACTTC.

The chain employs TRBV28 and TRBJ2-7, with 7 nucleotides matching TRBD1. The trim removed 8 bases at V and 2 bases at J, leaving 6 bases unmatched. Germline CDR1 and CDR2: MDHEN and SYDVKM. This CDR3 is 13 amino acids long. DNA for the CDR3: TGTGCCAGCTCTGGACAGGCGCCCTACGAGCAGTACTTC. Its translation is CASSGQAPYEQYF. Together with reference TRBV28 and TRBJ2-7, the CDR3 gives the full variable domain: DVKVTQSSRYLVKRTGEKVFLECVQDMDHENMFWYRQDPGLGLRLIYFSYDVKMKEKGDIPEGYSVSREKKERFSLILESASTNQTSMYLCASSGQAPYEQYFGPGTRLTVT.

CDR3 in amino acids: CASRPQGANTIYF. The CDR3 DNA follows: TGTGCCAGCAGGCCCCAGGGGGCTAACACCATATATTTT. The genes are TRBV6-5 and TRBJ1-3; 8 bases match TRBD1. Per the germline V gene, CDR1 is MNHEY and CDR2 is SVGAGI. The CDR3 is 13 amino acids. Losses at the gene ends were 6 bases for V and 7 bases for J; bases not matched to a gene: 5.

The chain has TRBV7-3 and TRBJ2-1; D possibly matches TRBD1 or TRBD2 (5 bases each). This CDR3 comprises 14 residues. Germline CDR1 and CDR2: SGHTA and FQGTGA. Trimming took off 2 bases at V and 4 bases at J, with 9 bases between the two ends. The CDR3 nucleotides are TGTGCCAGCAGCTTAGGGACCGTATACAATGAGCAGTTCTTC. Its protein is CASSLGTVYNEQFF.

The chain recombines TRBV19 with TRBJ2-2; perhaps TRBD1 as D (5 bases). Germline V gene data show CDR1 as LNHDA and CDR2 as SQIVND (reference sequence). The V gene lost 3 bases and the J gene lost 4 bases, with 9 bases spanning the gap. The CDR3 is 14 residues long. CDR3 region: CASSITGPTGELFF. CDR3 DNA sequence: TGTGCCAGTAGTATTACAGGACCCACCGGGGAGCTGTTTTTT.

The gene calls are TRBV5-1 and TRBJ1-3; D is perhaps TRBD1 (5 bases). V shed 6 bases and J shed 4 bases, with 17 bases lying between them. In germline, CDR1 is SGHRS, CDR2 YFSETQ. The CDR3 length is 15 residues. CDR3 amino acids: CASTPSGGDGNTIYF. DNA for the CDR3: TGCGCCAGCACCCCCTCAGGAGGGGACGGAAACACCATATATTTT.

This chain uses TRBV5-4 with TRBJ1-2; 8 nucleotides agree with TRBD1. This CDR3 contains 14 residues. Germline CDR1 and CDR2: SGHNT and YYREEE (reference sequence). Unmatched junction bases numbered 10, after V lost 4 bases and J lost 8 bases. The CDR3 protein is CASSQPDREGGYTF. DNA of the CDR3: TGTGCCAGCAGCCAACCGGACAGGGAAGGAGGCTACACCTTC.

The chain is built from TRBV6-6 and TRBJ2-7; maybe TRBD2 (6 bases). In germline, CDR1 is MNHNY, CDR2 SVGAGI (reference sequence). Trimming took off 7 bases at V and 4 bases at J, with 8 bases between the two ends. The CDR3 covers 11 residues. The CDR3 protein is CASKGLYEQYF. Here the CDR3 DNA reads TGTGCCAGCAAGGGACTTTACGAGCAGTACTTC.

This chain joins TRBV11-3 and TRBJ2-5; 11 bases fit TRBD2. CDR3 length: 16 amino acids. After removal of 3 bases from V and 3 bases from J, the junction contained 6 bases not matched to a gene. CDR1 is SGHNT, CDR2 YENEEA, per germline. The CDR3 is CASSFPLAGGEETQYF. CDR3 in DNA: TGTGCCAGCAGCTTCCCCTTAGCGGGAGGGGAAGAGACCCAGTACTTC. The variable domain in full, with the rest retrieved from reference TRBV11-3 and TRBJ2-5, is EAGVVQSPRYKIIEKKQPVAFWCNPISGHNTLYWYLQNLGQGPELLIRYENEEAVDDSQLPKDRFSAERLKGVDSTLKIQPAELGDSAVYLCASSFPLAGGEETQYFGPGTRLLVL.

This clone has a single count. The chain carries TRBV6-1 and TRBJ2-2, with D perhaps TRBD1 (6 bases). The V gene lost 6 bases and the J gene lost 1 base, with 9 bases spanning the gap. CDR3 length: 14 residues. Germline V gene data show CDR1 as MNHNS and CDR2 as SASEGT. The CDR3 region has the DNA TGTGCCAGCAGGGCGACAGGGAACACCGGGGAGCTGTTTTTT. Translated, it gives CASRATGNTGELFF.

The chain has TRBV4-3 and TRBJ1-1, with TRBD1 identical over 10 bases. In germline, CDR1 is LGHNA, CDR2 YSLEER. CDR3 length equals 19 residues. After removal of 1 base from V and 2 bases from J, the junction contained 13 bases not matched to a gene. The CDR3 spells CASSQAKWGQGLANTEAFF. DNA for the CDR3: TGCGCCAGCAGCCAAGCTAAGTGGGGACAGGGGCTCGCTAACACTGAAGCTTTCTTT.

V is TRBV7-8 and J is TRBJ2-5; TRBD2 might be the D (7 bases). Germline V lookup: CDR1 SGHVS, CDR2 FQNEAQ. This CDR3 is 15 amino acids long. Deletions cut 4 bases from V and 5 bases from J, with 17 bases between. DNA for the CDR3: TGTGCCAGCAGCTATAACCGGGGGGCGGGGGAGACCCAGTACTTC. Amino acid sequence: CASSYNRGAGETQYF.

The CDR3: CASSLFMSREAGYTF. The CDR3 nucleotides are TGTGCCAGCAGCTTATTCATGTCCAGAGAAGCTGGCTACACCTTC. The chain couples TRBV7-2 to TRBJ1-2; D is uncertain. The CDR3 extends over 15 amino acids. Trimming stripped 2 bases from V and 7 bases from J, with 17 bases between. Germline loops: CDR1 SGHTA, CDR2 FQGNSA.

This rearrangement joins TRBV7-9 to TRBJ2-5, with TRBD2 as a possible D gene (6 bases). Deletions cut 1 base from V and 0 bases from J, with 6 bases between. This CDR3 has 14 residues. Germline-derived CDR1 and CDR2 are SEHNR and FQNEAQ (reference sequence). CDR3 amino acids: CASSLGDYQETQYF. In DNA form, the CDR3 reads TGTGCCAGCAGCTTAGGGGACTACCAAGAGACCCAGTACTTC.